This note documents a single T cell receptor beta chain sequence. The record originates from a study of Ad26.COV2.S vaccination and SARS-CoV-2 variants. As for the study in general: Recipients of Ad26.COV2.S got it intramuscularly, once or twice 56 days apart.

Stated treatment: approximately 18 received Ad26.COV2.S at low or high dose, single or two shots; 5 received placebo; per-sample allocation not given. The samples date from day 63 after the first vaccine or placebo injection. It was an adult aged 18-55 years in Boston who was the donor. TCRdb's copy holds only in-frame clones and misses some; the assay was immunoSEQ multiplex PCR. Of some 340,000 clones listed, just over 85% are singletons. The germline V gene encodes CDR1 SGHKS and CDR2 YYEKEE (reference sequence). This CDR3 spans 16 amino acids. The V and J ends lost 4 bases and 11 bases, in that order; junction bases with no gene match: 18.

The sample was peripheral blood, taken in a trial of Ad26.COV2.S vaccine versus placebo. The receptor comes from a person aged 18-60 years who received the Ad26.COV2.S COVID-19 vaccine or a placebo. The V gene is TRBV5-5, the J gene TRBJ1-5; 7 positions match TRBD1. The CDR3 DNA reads TGTGCCAGCAGCCTTCCAGGGACAGACGCCGGCTCGTCCCAGCATTTT. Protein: CASSLPGTDAGSSQHF.